This T cell receptor (beta chain) was captured by sequencing in a study of blood T cell repertoires in COVID-19. Germline V lookup: CDR1 SGHRS, CDR2 YFSETQ. V was clipped by 2 bases and J by 1 base, with 13 bases between them. There are 15 residues in the CDR3. TCRdb's table, derived via immunoSEQ multiplex PCR, lists solely in-frame clones and lacks some. This sample has under 30,000 clones; 85% to 90% occur once, and the top ten carry 15% to 20%. Sequencing input: peripheral blood. The TCR sequence derives from a man older than 75 with acute or convalescent COVID-19. The genes are TRBV5-1 and TRBJ2-7; possibly TRBD1 for D (6 bases). The CDR3 coding sequence is TGCGCCAGCAGCTTCAGGGGCGGCCAGTCCTACGAGCAGTACTTC. Translation: CASSFRGGQSYEQYF.